Listed here are 5 T cell receptor beta chains from one sample, sequenced in a study of blood T cell repertoires in COVID-19. Profiling relied on immunoSEQ multiplex PCR, and the TCRdb table lists in-frame clones only, not all of them. The sample has tens of thousands of clones; approximately 89% are singletons. The material sequenced was peripheral blood. The receptors were gathered from a woman in her sixties or seventies with acute or convalescent COVID-19.

The genes are TRBV5-6 and TRBJ1-2; TRBD1 aligns across 7 bases. J was trimmed by 8 bases and V by 6 bases; bases with no gene match: 19. The germline V gene encodes CDR1 SGHDT and CDR2 YYEEEE. CDR3 length: 16 residues. The CDR3, as DNA: TGTGCCAGCACCTCATCCGCGTCAGACAGGGTGAAAGGCTACACCTTC. As protein: CASTSSASDRVKGYTF.

The chain uses TRBV10-3 and TRBJ2-2, with TRBD2 matching over 15 bases. Germline CDR1 ENHRY, CDR2 SYGVKD. Trimming took 6 bases from V and 0 from J; bases not matched to a gene: 8. This CDR3 is built from 19 residues. The CDR3: CAIRITGTSGGSNTGELFF. The DNA for the CDR3 is TGTGCCATCAGGATCACCGGGACTAGCGGGGGGTCGAACACCGGGGAGCTGTTTTTT.

In this sample, this clone is medium-sized. The junction shows a germline mismatch at one end, possibly a read error. The CDR3 bases are TGTGCCACTAGTGAGACTAGCGGGGGATACAATGAGCAGTTCTTC. Translation: CATSETSGGYNEQFF. The chain recombines TRBV19 with TRBJ2-1; TRBD2 aligns across 12 bases. CDR1 is LNHDA, CDR2 SQIVND, per germline (reference sequence). The CDR3 has 15 residues.

The V gene is TRBV28, the J gene TRBJ1-5; 9 positions match TRBD1. This CDR3 contains 14 residues. V lost 5 bases to trimming and J lost 4 bases; unmatched junction nucleotides: 3. From germline, CDR1 is MDHEN and CDR2 SYDVKM. CDR3 amino acids: CASSTGGENQPQHF. The DNA for the CDR3 is TGTGCCAGCAGTACAGGGGGCGAGAATCAGCCCCAGCATTTT.

This clone was observed a few times. This chain joins TRBV7-2 and TRBJ1-2; 7 bases align to TRBD1. After removal of 5 bases from V and 4 bases from J, the junction contained 4 bases not matched to a gene. This CDR3 region has 13 residues. Germline CDR1 and CDR2: SGHTA and FQGNSA. Here the CDR3 reads CASSLGQTYGYTF. CDR3 nucleotide sequence: TGTGCCAGCAGCCTGGGACAGACCTATGGCTACACCTTC.